The 30 T cell receptor beta chains presented below share a single source sample, sequenced in a study of post-analysis software for immune sequencing data (dated by TCRdb to 2013 to 2016). Study-level results and caveats: A handful of TRBV segments, including TRBV5-6, TRBV5-1 and TRBV20-1, were significantly more frequent in patients than controls.

Libraries were built with PCR. TCRdb shows the sequencer as Illumina HiSeq 2500. To reduce PCR and sequencing biases, unique molecular identifiers were built into the TCR beta cDNA libraries. TCRdb trimmed public reads at Q25 via fastp, called clones via MiXCR and kept in-frame beta chains. Identical CDR3 proteins give one entry, which carries the most common genes and DNA. Across this sample there are hundreds of thousands of distinct CDR3 sequences, with around 33% seen only once. The ten top clones hold under 15% of the sample. No cognate antigen is known for these TCRs. The sequencing sample was made of blood. Receptors were obtained from a girl aged 10 to 17 with multiple sclerosis.

There are a few counts of this clonotype. This chain uses TRBV7-9 with TRBJ2-7; the match to TRBD1 covers 8 bases. CDR1 is SEHNR, CDR2 FQNEAQ, per germline (reference sequence). The ends lost 5 bases at V and 3 bases at J; junction bases unmatched: 9. The CDR3 consists of 15 residues. The CDR3 spells CASSLGQGWDYEQYF. In DNA, the CDR3 is TGTGCCAGCAGCCTCGGACAGGGCTGGGACTACGAGCAGTACTTC.

V is TRBV7-2 and J is TRBJ2-7; D is undetermined. CDR3 length equals 13 residues. The germline V gene has CDR1 SGHTA and CDR2 FQGNSA. Trimming shortened V by 4 bases and J by 6 bases, and 13 bases separated the two germline ends. The CDR3 reads CASSSQNQLEQYF. CDR3 nucleotides: TGTGCCAGCAGCTCTCAAAACCAGCTCGAGCAGTACTTC.

This clonotype occurred a few times. The V and J genes are TRBV7-9 and TRBJ1-2; TRBD1 agrees at 8 bases. This CDR3 has 14 amino acids. With 1 base clipped from V and 8 bases from J, the junction kept 6 bases outside the gene matches. In germline, CDR1 is SEHNR, CDR2 FQNEAQ (reference sequence). Here the CDR3 DNA reads TGTGCCAGCAGCTTAGGGCAGGGGGCCTTCGGCTACACCTTC. This sequence encodes CASSLGQGAFGYTF.

This clonotype was counted a few times. CDR3 in amino acids: CAISEPSGAQGDIQYF. The DNA for the CDR3 is TGTGCCATCAGTGAGCCTAGCGGGGCCCAAGGAGACATTCAGTACTTC. The chain couples TRBV10-3 to TRBJ2-4; 9 nucleotides align to TRBD2. The germline V gene encodes CDR1 ENHRY and CDR2 SYGVKD. The CDR3 is made up of 16 amino acids. Trimming cost V 2 bases and J 8 bases; bases outside gene matches: 10.

This clonotype showed up just a few times. V is TRBV4-1 and J is TRBJ1-2; D is ambiguous. V was trimmed by 4 bases and J by 6 bases, leaving 15 bases between them. Per germline, CDR1 MGHRA and CDR2 YSYEKL. The CDR3 covers 14 residues. CDR3 in DNA: TGCGCCAGCAGCCGGGAACCGAGACGGGATGGCTACACCTTC. Its translation: CASSREPRRDGYTF.

This clonotype was seen a few times. The chain couples TRBV29-1 to TRBJ2-1; perhaps D is TRBD1 or TRBD2 (6 bases each). V lost 4 bases, J lost 13 bases, and 23 bases lay in between. Germline CDR1 and CDR2: SQVTM and ANQGSEA. There are 14 residues in the CDR3. The CDR3 loop is CSVGGKGVGETQFF. CDR3 nucleotide sequence: TGCAGCGTTGGCGGGAAGGGGGTAGGCGAGACCCAGTTCTTC.

This clonotype occurred a few times. The chain has TRBV11-3 and TRBJ2-3; D remains ambiguous. Germline values: CDR1 SGHNT, CDR2 YENEEA. This CDR3 contains 13 residues. V was cut by 1 base and J by 3 bases, with 5 bases left in between. This CDR3 is CASSLGQTDTQYF. CDR3 bases: TGTGCCAGCAGCTTAGGGCAGACAGATACGCAGTATTTT.

Of note for this clonotype: Because the CDR3 is missing its conserved closing phenylalanine or tryptophan, this is likely a read error. V is TRBV30 and J is TRBJ2-3, with no clear D. Germline loops: CDR1 GTSNPN, CDR2 SVGIG (reference sequence). The CDR3 is 14 residues long. V lost 3 bases to trimming and J lost 2 bases, with 12 bases between them. CDR3 in DNA: TGTGCCTGGAGGGAAGGCAGCTACACAGATACGCAGTATTTG. Translated, it gives CAWREGSYTDTQYL.

This clonotype was seen a few times. V gene TRBV4-3 combines with J gene TRBJ1-2; 7 bases match TRBD1. The CDR3 totals 14 residues. Germline V gives CDR1 LGHNA, CDR2 YSLEER. J lost 5 bases, V lost 3 bases, and 6 bases had no gene match. CDR3 nucleotides: TGCGCCAGCAGCCAGGGGACAGCCAAGTATGGCTACACCTTC. This gives the protein CASSQGTAKYGYTF.

This chain links TRBV29-1 with TRBJ2-3, with 8 nucleotides matching TRBD2. The CDR3 has 14 amino acids. Germline V gene data show CDR1 as SQVTM and CDR2 as ANQGSEA. J gave up 5 bases and V 6 bases, and 10 bases lay outside the gene matches. The CDR3 region has the DNA TGCAGCGTGGAGGAGCGGGGGCTGGGAGATACGCAGTATTTT. It is translated as CSVEERGLGDTQYF.

This clonotype showed up just once. A much larger clone lies a single base off, so this may be a read error. The V call is TRBV7-2, the J call TRBJ1-2; 9 bases are shared with TRBD1. From germline, CDR1 is SGHTA and CDR2 FQGNSA. CDR3 size: 13 residues. The junction had 2 bases not matched to a gene; V was cut back by 5 bases and J by 4 bases. The CDR3 loop is CASSGDRAYGYTF. In DNA, the CDR3 is TGTGCCAGCAGCGGGGACAGGGCCTATGGCTACACCTTC. Complete variable domain (other parts from reference TRBV7-2 and TRBJ1-2): GAGVSQSPSNKVTEKGKDVELRCDPISGHTALYWYRQSLGQGLEFLIYFQGNSAPDKSGLPSDRFSAERTGGSVSTLTIQRTQQEDSAVYLCASSGDRAYGYTFGSGTRLTVV.

This clonotype was seen a single time. This chain connects TRBV5-1 to TRBJ2-1; 9 positions match TRBD1. V was clipped by 0 bases and J by 8 bases; unmatched bases: 6. From germline, CDR1 is SGHRS and CDR2 YFSETQ. This CDR3 region has 15 residues. The CDR3 loop is CASSLATGGWYEQFF. The CDR3 region has the DNA TGCGCCAGCAGCTTGGCGACAGGGGGTTGGTATGAGCAGTTCTTC.

The gene calls are TRBV5-4 and TRBJ2-6; TRBD1 matches 7 bases. Per germline, CDR1 SGHNT and CDR2 YYREEE (reference sequence). This CDR3 comprises 17 residues. Losses at the gene ends were 2 bases for V and 1 base for J; bases not matched to a gene: 6. The CDR3 protein is CASSLRQGRSGANVLTF. Here the CDR3 DNA reads TGTGCCAGCAGCTTACGACAGGGCAGATCTGGGGCCAACGTCCTGACTTTC.

This clonotype came up once. The chain couples TRBV21-1 to TRBJ1-6. TRBV21-1 has pseudogene status. The CDR3 is 21 residues long. This chain's CDR3 is CASSPRYWGPPPSSYNSPLHF. The CDR3 nucleotides read TGTGCCAGCAGCCCACGTTATTGGGGGCCTCCCCCGAGCTCCTATAATTCACCCCTCCACTTT.

The chain joins TRBV12-3 or TRBV12-4 to TRBJ1-6; D is undetermined. This CDR3 has 14 amino acids. Trimming stripped 6 bases from V and 13 bases from J, with 19 bases between. The CDR3 loop reads CASSSPQRVGPLHF. The DNA for the CDR3 is TGTGCCAGCAGCTCACCGCAGCGGGTGGGCCCCCTCCACTTT.

To note about this clonotype: A junction boundary mismatches the germline segment, possibly from a read error. The chain carries TRBV24-1 and TRBJ2-1, with D perhaps TRBD1 or TRBD2 (5 bases each). Germline V gene sequence: CDR1 KGHDR, CDR2 SFDVKD. The CDR3 loop spans 14 amino acids. The DNA of the CDR3 is TGTGTCACCAGTGAGGGGCCGCCGTACAATGAGCAGTTCTTC. Translation gives CVTSEGPPYNEQFF.

This clonotype has more than one count but fewer than ten. The chain carries TRBV20-1 and TRBJ2-4; tentatively, D is TRBD1 or TRBD2 (5 bases each). The DNA end is a closer match to TRBJ2-7, so the J assignment may be wrong. Germline CDR1 reads DFQATT; CDR2 reads SNEGSKA (reference sequence). The CDR3 contains 15 residues. The CDR3 loop is CSARDPGRVGHEQYF. The CDR3 nucleotides are TGCAGTGCTAGAGACCCAGGCAGGGTGGGACACGAGCAGTACTTC.

This clonotype was observed a handful of times. V is TRBV7-8 and J is TRBJ1-4; 8 nucleotides agree with TRBD1. Germline loops: CDR1 SGHVS, CDR2 FQNEAQ. The CDR3 extends over 15 amino acids. The junction had 10 bases not matched to a gene; V was cut back by 7 bases and J by 6 bases. The CDR3 region has the DNA TGTGCCAGCACCCCCTTGAACAGGGGGGATGAAAAACTGTTTTTT. It encodes CASTPLNRGDEKLFF. Based on the CDR3 plus reference TRBV7-8 and TRBJ1-4, the full variable domain is GAGVSQSPRYKVAKRGQDVALRCDPISGHVSLFWYQQALGQGPEFLTYFQNEAQLDKSGLPSDRFFAERPEGSVSTLKIQRTQQEDSAVYLCASTPLNRGDEKLFFGSGTQLSVL.

Ten or more counts support this clonotype. This chain joins TRBV7-9 and TRBJ2-7; D remains ambiguous. This CDR3 has 12 amino acids. Germline CDR1 is SEHNR and CDR2 is FQNEAQ (reference sequence). The germline V and J ends were trimmed by 4 bases and 2 bases, with 6 bases remaining between them. CDR3 sequence: CASSSGAYEQYF. The CDR3 DNA reads TGTGCCAGCAGCTCAGGAGCCTACGAGCAGTACTTC.

The rearrangement uses TRBV27 and TRBJ1-1; D might be TRBD1 (5 bases). Trimming pared 6 bases from V and 5 bases from J, leaving 13 bases between. The CDR3 runs to 13 residues. Germline lookup yields CDR1 MNHEY and CDR2 SMNVEV (reference sequence). CDR3 coding DNA: TGTGCCAGCAGATTGGGGGAGGGGACTGAAGCTTTCTTT. This codes for CASRLGEGTEAFF.

The rearrangement links TRBV4-3 to TRBJ2-1; 9 nucleotides line up with TRBD2. The germline CDR1 and CDR2 sequences are LGHNA and YSLEER. V was pared by 0 bases and J by 6 bases, with 9 bases of the junction left unmatched. The CDR3 is 17 amino acids. CDR3 coding DNA: TGCGCCAGCAGCCAAGATCTAGTACTAGCGGGCTCCAATGAGCAGTTCTTC. Translating it yields CASSQDLVLAGSNEQFF.

The chain employs TRBV6-2 or TRBV6-3 and TRBJ1-6, with 8 nucleotides matching TRBD1. The CDR3 has 16 amino acids. CDR1 is MNHEY and CDR2 is SVGEGT in the germline V gene. The junction had 4 bases not matched to a gene; V was cut back by 1 base and J by 5 bases. CDR3 sequence: CASSYYGTGNNSPLHF. In DNA, the CDR3 is TGTGCCAGCAGTTACTATGGGACAGGAAATAATTCACCCCTCCACTTT.

V is TRBV5-1 and J is TRBJ1-5; TRBD1 agrees at 7 bases. The germline V gene encodes CDR1 SGHRS and CDR2 YFSETQ. The CDR3 spans 15 residues. V dropped 0 bases and J dropped 7; count of bases not matched to a gene: 7. The CDR3 here is CASSLEAGGQQPQHF. CDR3 sequence (DNA): TGCGCCAGCAGCTTGGAGGCAGGGGGACAACAGCCCCAGCATTTT.

This clonotype was counted a few times. The V call is TRBV6-2 or TRBV6-3, the J call TRBJ1-5; D is undetermined. This CDR3 is 15 amino acids long. Trimming removed 5 bases at V and 2 bases at J, with 13 bases between. Germline V lookup: CDR1 MNHEY, CDR2 SVGEGT. CDR3 sequence: CASSIVSYGNQPQHF. The CDR3 DNA reads as TGTGCCAGCAGTATCGTTTCGTACGGCAATCAGCCCCAGCATTTT.

This chain uses TRBV9 with TRBJ1-2, with D perhaps matching TRBD1 (6 bases). V gave up 4 bases and J gave up 6 bases, with 25 bases separating them. The germline V gene encodes CDR1 SGDLS and CDR2 YYNGEE. This CDR3 is built from 17 residues. CDR3: CASSPEAGAALSNGYTF. CDR3 sequence (DNA): TGTGCCAGCAGCCCAGAGGCAGGGGCCGCTTTGTCCAATGGCTACACCTTC.

The chain is built from TRBV11-2 and TRBJ2-1; 9 bases agree with TRBD2. Germline CDR1 SGHAT, CDR2 FQNNGV. CDR3 length: 17 amino acids. V was pared by 4 bases and J by 5 bases, with 12 bases of the junction left unmatched. The CDR3 nucleotides read TGTGCCAGCAGCTCCCCGTTAGGAGCGGGGGGCCACAATGAGCAGTTCTTC. This encodes CASSSPLGAGGHNEQFF.

A word on this clonotype: This may stem from a read error, because a much larger clone lies one nucleotide away. This chain connects TRBV20-1 to TRBJ2-5, with D possibly matching TRBD2 (5 bases). The CDR3 is 15 amino acids. CDR1 is DFQATT and CDR2 is SNEGSKA in the germline V gene (reference sequence). Trimming took off 1 base at V and 11 bases at J, with 23 bases between the two ends. The CDR3 DNA reads TGCAGTGCTAGAGGAGCGGCATCGGCCAAAAACACTCAGTACTTC. It is translated as CSARGAASAKNTQYF.

The chain uses TRBV5-1 and TRBJ1-6; 8 nucleotides align to TRBD1. Trimming removed 4 bases from V and 5 bases from J; junction bases left unmatched: 8. The CDR3 totals 16 residues. Germline V gene data show CDR1 as SGHRS and CDR2 as YFSETQ. The CDR3 nucleotides read TGCGCCAGCAGCACTGGGACAGGCAGTAATAATTCACCCCTCCACTTT. Translated, it gives CASSTGTGSNNSPLHF.

A few counts support this clonotype. This rearrangement joins TRBV7-9 to TRBJ2-1; TRBD2 might be the D (6 bases). The CDR3 is 13 amino acids. Trimming removed 6 bases at V and 5 bases at J, with 11 bases between. Looked up from germline, CDR1 is SEHNR and CDR2 is FQNEAQ (reference sequence). The CDR3 coding sequence is TGTGCCAGCAGGAGGAGGGGTGACAATGAGCAGTTCTTC. Translating gives CASRRRGDNEQFF.

This clonotype has a handful of counts. V is TRBV6-6 and J is TRBJ2-3; no clear D gene. V dropped 5 bases and J dropped 0 bases, with 9 bases sitting between them. CDR1 is MNHNY and CDR2 is SVGAGI in the germline V gene (reference sequence). There are 14 residues in the CDR3. This CDR3 reads CASSAGSSTDTQYF. For the CDR3, the DNA is TGTGCCAGCAGTGCTGGGTCTAGCACAGATACGCAGTATTTT.